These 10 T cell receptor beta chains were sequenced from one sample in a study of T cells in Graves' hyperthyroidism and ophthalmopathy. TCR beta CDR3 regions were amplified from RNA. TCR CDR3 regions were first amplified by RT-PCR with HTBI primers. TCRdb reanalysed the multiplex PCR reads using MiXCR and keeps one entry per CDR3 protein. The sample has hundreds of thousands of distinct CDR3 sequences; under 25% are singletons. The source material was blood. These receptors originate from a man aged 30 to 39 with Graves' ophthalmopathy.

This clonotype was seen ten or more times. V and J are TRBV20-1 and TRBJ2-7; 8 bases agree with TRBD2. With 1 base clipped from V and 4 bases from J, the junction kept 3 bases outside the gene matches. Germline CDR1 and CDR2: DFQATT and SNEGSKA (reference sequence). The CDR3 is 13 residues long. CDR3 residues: CSARGGRSYEQYF. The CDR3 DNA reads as TGCAGTGCTAGAGGCGGGAGGTCATACGAGCAGTACTTC.

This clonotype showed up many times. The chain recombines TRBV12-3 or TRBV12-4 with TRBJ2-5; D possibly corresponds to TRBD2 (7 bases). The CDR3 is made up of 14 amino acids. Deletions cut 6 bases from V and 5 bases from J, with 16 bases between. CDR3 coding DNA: TGTGCCAGCAGCAACGTAAGGGGGGGCGAGACCCAGTACTTC. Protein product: CASSNVRGGETQYF.

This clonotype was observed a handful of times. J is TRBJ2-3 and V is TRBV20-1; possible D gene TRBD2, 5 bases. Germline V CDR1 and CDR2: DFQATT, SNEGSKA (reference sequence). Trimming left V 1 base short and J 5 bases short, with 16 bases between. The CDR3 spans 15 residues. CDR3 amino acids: CSARGASIERDTQYF. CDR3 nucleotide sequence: TGCAGTGCTAGAGGAGCTAGCATAGAAAGAGATACGCAGTATTTT.

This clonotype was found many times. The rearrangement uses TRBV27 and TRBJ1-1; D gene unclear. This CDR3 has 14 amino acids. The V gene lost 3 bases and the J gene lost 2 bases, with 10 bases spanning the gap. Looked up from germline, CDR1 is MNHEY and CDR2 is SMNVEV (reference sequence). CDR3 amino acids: CASSFGSLNTEAFF. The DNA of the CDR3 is TGTGCCAGCAGTTTCGGGTCCCTTAACACTGAAGCTTTCTTT.

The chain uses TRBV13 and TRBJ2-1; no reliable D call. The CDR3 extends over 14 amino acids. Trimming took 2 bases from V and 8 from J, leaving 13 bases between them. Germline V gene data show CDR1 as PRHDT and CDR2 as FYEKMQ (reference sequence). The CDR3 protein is CASSLNSIRDEQFF. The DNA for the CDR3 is TGTGCCAGCAGCTTAAACTCGATTCGCGATGAGCAGTTCTTC. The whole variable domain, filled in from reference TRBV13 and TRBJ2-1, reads AAGVIQSPRHLIKEKRETATLKCYPIPRHDTVYWYQQGPGQDPQFLISFYEKMQSDKGSIPDRFSAQQFSDYHSELNMSSLELGDSALYFCASSLNSIRDEQFFGPGTRLTVL.

The CDR3 sequence is CASSPGGAYTGELFF. CDR3 nucleotides: TGTGCCAGCAGCCCAGGGGGCGCTTACACCGGGGAGCTGTTTTTT. The chain recombines TRBV7-9 with TRBJ2-2; 8 bases are a match to TRBD1. Per the germline V gene, CDR1 is SEHNR and CDR2 is FQNEAQ (reference sequence). CDR3 length: 15 amino acids. V shed 5 bases, J shed 3 bases, and the junction held 5 bases outside the gene matches.

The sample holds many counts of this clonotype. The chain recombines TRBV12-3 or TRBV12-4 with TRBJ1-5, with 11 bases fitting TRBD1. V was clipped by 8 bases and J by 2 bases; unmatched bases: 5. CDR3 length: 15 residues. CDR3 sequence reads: CASGTGGGGNQPQHF. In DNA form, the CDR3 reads TGTGCCAGCGGGACAGGGGGGGGCGGCAATCAGCCCCAGCATTTT.

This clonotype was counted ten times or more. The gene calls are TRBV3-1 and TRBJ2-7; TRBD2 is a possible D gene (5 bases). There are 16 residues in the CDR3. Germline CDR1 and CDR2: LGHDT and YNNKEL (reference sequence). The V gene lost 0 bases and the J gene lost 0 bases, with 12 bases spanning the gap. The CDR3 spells CASSQDGSLSSYEQYF. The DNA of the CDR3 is TGTGCCAGCAGCCAAGATGGGAGCTTGAGCTCCTACGAGCAGTACTTC.

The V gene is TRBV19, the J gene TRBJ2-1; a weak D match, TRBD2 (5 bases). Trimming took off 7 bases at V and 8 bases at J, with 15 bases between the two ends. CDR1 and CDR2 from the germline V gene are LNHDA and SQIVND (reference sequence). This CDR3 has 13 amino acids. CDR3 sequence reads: CASTREPPYEQFF. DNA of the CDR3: TGTGCCAGTACTCGGGAACCCCCCTATGAGCAGTTCTTC.

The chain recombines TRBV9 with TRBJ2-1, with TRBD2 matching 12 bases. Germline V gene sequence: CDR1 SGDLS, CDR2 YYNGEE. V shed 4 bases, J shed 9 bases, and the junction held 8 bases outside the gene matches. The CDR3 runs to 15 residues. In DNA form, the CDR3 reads TGTGCCAGCAGCACCTCGCTAGCGGGAGGGGGTGAGCAGTTCTTC. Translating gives CASSTSLAGGGEQFF.